This T cell receptor (beta chain) stems from a study of graft-versus-host responses after intestinal transplantation. V trimming: 2 bases; J trimming: 6 bases; junction bases outside the gene matches: 7. Germline CDR1 reads SGHVS; CDR2 reads FNYEAQ. The CDR3 is 16 amino acids. The study's findings and limits: GvH clone levels peaked in circulation, and this peak was associated with early post-transplant HvG declines.

With respect to this clone: Its antigen remains unknown.

Sequencing used immunoSEQ multiplex PCR; TCRdb keeps in-frame clones, though not all of them. The repertoire includes some 90,000 clones, around 90% of them detected once, and roughly 6% sits in the top ten. The chain couples TRBV7-6 to TRBJ2-3; 11 bases match TRBD2. The material sequenced was unstimulated CD8+ T cells sorted from spleen or lymph node cells, taken before intestinal transplant. The origin of this receptor is a human donor who received an intestinal transplant. The CDR3 loop reads CASSLIAGGSRDTQYF. The CDR3 bases are TGTGCCAGCAGCTTAATAGCGGGAGGGAGCCGGGATACGCAGTATTTT.